Listed here are 7 T cell receptor beta chains from one sample, sequenced in a study of PD-1 blockade in classical Hodgkin lymphoma. Measured with immunoSEQ multiplex PCR; TCRdb has only the in-frame clones, and not every one. The repertoire includes 45,000 to 60,000 clones, 80% of them detected once, and around 19% sits in the top ten. Sample time point: cycle 4 day 1 (C4D1), after less than seven weeks of nivolumab. Every one of the patients relapsed after autologous stem cell transplantation (brentuximab vedotin exposure was variable). Material: peripheral blood mononuclear cells (PBMCs), obtained before the fourth cycle of nivolumab. The receptors were sampled from a human donor with classical Hodgkin lymphoma.

The V call is TRBV19, the J call TRBJ2-7, with D possibly matching TRBD1 (6 bases). Trimming pared 0 bases from V and 2 bases from J, leaving 14 bases between. The CDR3 is made up of 16 amino acids. Germline loops: CDR1 LNHDA, CDR2 SQIVND (reference sequence). CDR3 nucleotides: TGTGCCAGTAGTATAGATCTTCGGGCAGGGGCCTACGAGCAGTACTTC. As protein: CASSIDLRAGAYEQYF.

The chain couples TRBV10-2 to TRBJ2-3, with D possibly matching TRBD2 (5 bases). Per the germline V gene, CDR1 is WSHSY and CDR2 is SAAADI. The V end lost 0 bases, the J end lost 0 bases, and 25 bases lay between the germline ends. This CDR3 region has 21 residues. The CDR3 reads CASSESFGRLLAGASTDTQYF. CDR3 bases: TGCGCCAGCAGTGAGTCTTTCGGTCGCCTCCTTGCGGGCGCTAGCACAGATACGCAGTATTTT.

The rearrangement links TRBV7-3 to TRBJ1-1, with D possibly being TRBD1 (6 bases). This CDR3 is 13 amino acids long. The V gene's germline CDR1 is SGHTA and CDR2 FQGTGA. V shed 6 bases and J shed 11 bases, with 19 bases lying between them. CDR3 amino acids: CASSLDAGTRAFF. The CDR3 region has the DNA TGTGCCAGCAGTTTAGACGCCGGGACACGGGCTTTCTTT.

The V and J genes are TRBV27 and TRBJ2-2; D not certain. In germline, CDR1 is MNHEY, CDR2 SMNVEV (reference sequence). V lost 3 bases to trimming and J lost 0 bases, with 11 bases between them. CDR3 length: 16 amino acids. The CDR3 here is CASSLGRLSNTGELFF. CDR3 sequence (DNA): TGTGCCAGCAGTTTGGGTCGGCTTTCGAACACCGGGGAGCTGTTTTTT.

The chain joins TRBV4-1 to TRBJ1-5; unclear D gene. CDR1 is MGHRA, CDR2 YSYEKL, per germline. The CDR3 totals 16 residues. Trimming shortened V by 0 bases and J by 6 bases, and 15 bases separated the two germline ends. The CDR3 protein is CASSQDNGFSLQPQHF. The CDR3 DNA follows: TGCGCCAGCAGCCAAGATAACGGTTTCAGCCTTCAGCCCCAGCATTTT.

The V call is TRBV5-1, the J call TRBJ2-2; 9 bases match TRBD1. J was trimmed by 7 bases and V by 0 bases; bases with no gene match: 7. Germline lookup yields CDR1 SGHRS and CDR2 YFSETQ. This CDR3 comprises 16 residues. The CDR3 DNA reads as TGCGCCAGCAGCTTGGAGGGACAGGGTTTCGGCGGGGAGCTGTTTTTT. This gives the protein CASSLEGQGFGGELFF.

V usage is TRBV21-1 and J usage is TRBJ2-1; TRBD2, the D gene given by the table, was not confirmed from the DNA. TRBV21-1 is a documented pseudogene. The CDR3 sequence is 10 residues long. The CDR3 region is CASSYHEQFF. The DNA for the CDR3 is TGTGCCAGCTCCTACCACGAGCAGTTCTTC.